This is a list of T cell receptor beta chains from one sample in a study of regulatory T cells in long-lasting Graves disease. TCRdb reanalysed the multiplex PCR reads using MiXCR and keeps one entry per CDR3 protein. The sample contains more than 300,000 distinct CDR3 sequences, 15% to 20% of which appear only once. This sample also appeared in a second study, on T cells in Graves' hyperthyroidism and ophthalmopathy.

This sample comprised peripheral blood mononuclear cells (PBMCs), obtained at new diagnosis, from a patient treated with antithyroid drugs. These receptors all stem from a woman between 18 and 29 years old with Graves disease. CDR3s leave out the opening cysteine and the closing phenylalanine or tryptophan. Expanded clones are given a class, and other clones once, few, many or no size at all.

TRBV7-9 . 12 ANSLQGPNYGYT
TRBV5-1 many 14 ASSLVSGSAKNIQY
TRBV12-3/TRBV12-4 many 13 ASSSRDSLYNEQF
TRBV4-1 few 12 ASSQERGNPEAF
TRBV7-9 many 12 ASSHQTLGDTQY
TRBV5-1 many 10 ASNRGDTEAF
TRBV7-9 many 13 ASSLVRGIPETQY
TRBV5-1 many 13 ASSLVRGGDTEAF
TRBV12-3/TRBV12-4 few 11 ASSFAAGETQY
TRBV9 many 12 ASSEGDTAAEQY
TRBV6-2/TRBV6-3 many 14 ASTPPGAGGRYEQY
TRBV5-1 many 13 ASSRRGEETGELF
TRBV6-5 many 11 ASSWEYTDTQY
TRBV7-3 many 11 ASSLHRDQPQH
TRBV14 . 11 ASSQRANSPLH
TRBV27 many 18 ASSLAPLAGGINTYNEQF
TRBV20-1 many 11 SAVDRVSYEQY
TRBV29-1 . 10 SGAAGAETQY
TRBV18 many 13 ASSLRTVPNSPLH
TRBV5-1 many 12 ASRLLAENNEQF
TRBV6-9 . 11 ASSYSGTGGVT
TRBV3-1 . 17 ASSQFPGQGGVVGETQY
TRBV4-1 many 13 ASSQVGQIYNEQF
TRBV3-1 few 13 ASSQANGLGKTQY
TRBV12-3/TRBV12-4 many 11 ASRWTGASEAF
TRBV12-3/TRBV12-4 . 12 ASSLVSRDYEQY